This TCR beta chain was observed in a study of cytomegalovirus exposure and HLA in healthy donors. The CDR3 covers 14 residues. J gave up 3 bases and V 3 bases, and 3 bases lay outside the gene matches. Germline V gives CDR1 SGHTA, CDR2 FQGNSA. Vbeta (60) and Jbeta (13) primers were used in the PCR. Repertoires were generated with immunoSEQ multiplex PCR, while TCRdb's copy carries only in-frame clones and drops some. Counted here are about 130,000 clones, 79% occurring once; the ten biggest clones make up approximately 7%. The receptor was derived from a man aged 35-49 years in good health and CMV-seropositive. Material for sequencing was PBMCs. The rearrangement links TRBV7-2 to TRBJ2-7, with TRBD1 identical over 9 bases. CDR3 coding DNA: TGTGCCAGCAGCTTGCGGGACAGGGTCTACGAGCAGTACTTC. Translating it yields CASSLRDRVYEQYF.